Sequencing of this T cell receptor (beta chain) was carried out in a study of blood T cells in healthy people across ages. Researchers report isolating at least 6 million PBMCs per sample. Next came a second PCR, run for roughly 7 to 12 cycles, which used a sample-barcoded 5' primer along with a J-beta primer mix. All samples gave at least 2.5 million CDR3-containing paired-end reads. TCRdb re-called the 5' RACE reads with MiXCR, one entry per CDR3 protein. The table includes 1.5 million to 1.8 million distinct CDR3 sequences, 35% to 45% detected once. With respect to this clonotype: What it recognizes is unknown.

The study, taken as a whole, reports: Unknown CMV status may confound age-related changes in expanded clones. Total diversity from one million sequenced T cells was likely underestimated.

Germline V CDR1 and CDR2: SGHAT, FQNNGV. This CDR3 has 20 amino acids. V lost 5 bases to trimming and J lost 2 bases; unmatched junction nucleotides: 20. The V call is TRBV11-2, the J call TRBJ2-1; 8 nucleotides line up with TRBD2. The sequenced material came from blood. The TCR sequence derives from a woman in her late teens or twenties in good health. CDR3 in amino acids: CASSPGGLRGGNRPYNEQFF. Here the CDR3 DNA reads TGTGCCAGCAGCCCCGGTGGGTTGCGCGGGGGGAATCGGCCCTACAATGAGCAGTTCTTC.